These T cell receptor beta chains were read from a single sample in a study of T-cell reconstitution after alpha-beta-depleted transplantation in children. Using its own MiXCR run on the PCR reads, TCRdb lists one record per CDR3 protein. The sample consists of more than 550,000 distinct CDR3 sequences, approximately 10% of them appearing once. This specimen consisted of PBMCs from the stem cell graft donor, obtained from the stem cell graft. The receptors shown here come from a human donor who donated a stem cell graft to a child with acute myeloid leukemia. Each CDR3 is given with its conserved first and last residue. A D gene is named only where the DNA matches it firmly. Clone size is not always given. Where it is, it says once, few, many or a class for expanded clones.

- | - | TRBJ2-1 | TRBV20-1 | CSARSYRRNVDEQFF | TGCAGTGCTAGATCCTACCGGCGGAACGTCGATGAGCAGTTCTTC
TRBD2 | few | TRBJ2-7 | TRBV20-1 | CSAQEGLADPTYEQYF | TGCAGTGCCCAGGAGGGACTAGCGGACCCAACCTACGAGCAGTACTTC
- | - | TRBJ2-5 | TRBV24-1 | CATSGGQVGQETQYF | TGTGCCACCAGTGGCGGCCAGGTGGGCCAAGAGACCCAGTACTTC
TRBD1 | many | TRBJ2-7 | TRBV20-1 | CSARPGGTVAYEQYF | TGCAGTGCTAGGCCGGGTGGGACAGTAGCCTACGAGCAGTACTTC
TRBD2 | few | TRBJ2-1 | TRBV7-9 | CASSSPGLAGVLDEQFF | TGTGCCAGCAGCTCGCCGGGACTAGCGGGAGTACTAGATGAGCAGTTCTTC
TRBD1 | - | TRBJ1-5 | TRBV15 | CATSSTRLQGGPQHF | TGTGCCACCAGCAGTACGAGACTACAGGGGGGGCCCCAGCATTTT
- | - | TRBJ2-7 | TRBV12-3/TRBV12-4 | CASSFLGIHEQYF | TGTGCCAGCAGTTTCCTAGGGATCCACGAGCAGTACTTC
TRBD1 | few | TRBJ2-7 | TRBV11-2 | CASSFTGESEQYF | TGTGCCAGCAGCTTTACAGGGGAAAGCGAGCAGTACTTC
TRBD2 | - | TRBJ2-3 | TRBV20-1 | CSASHLAGASGTDTQYF | TGCAGTGCTAGCCATCTAGCGGGAGCCTCCGGCACAGATACGCAGTATTTT
- | few | TRBJ2-7 | TRBV5-1 | CASSPPGAGISYEQYF | TGCGCCAGCAGCCCTCCGGGGGCGGGGATCTCCTACGAGCAGTACTTC
TRBD2 | - | TRBJ2-7 | TRBV7-9 | CASSFSAGGLPEQYF | TGTGCCAGCAGCTTCTCTGCGGGAGGGTTACCAGAGCAGTACTTC
- | - | TRBJ2-1 | TRBV3-1 | CASSQVGRSYNEQFF | TGTGCCAGCAGCCAAGTGGGTCGCTCCTACAATGAGCAGTTCTTC
- | - | TRBJ2-5 | TRBV20-1 | CSPPSDETQYF | TGCAGTCCCCCGTCGGATGAGACCCAGTACTTC
- | few | TRBJ2-7 | TRBV6-5 | CASSPTRSSYEQYF | TGTGCCAGCAGTCCCACCCGTAGCTCCTACGAGCAGTACTTC
- | - | TRBJ1-5 | TRBV20-1 | CSARDPEQDYSNQPQHF | TGCAGCGCTAGAGACCCTGAACAGGACTATAGCAATCAGCCCCAGCATTTT
- | many | TRBJ1-5 | TRBV11-2 | CASSLGGQNQPQHF | TGTGCCAGCAGCTTGGGAGGACAGAATCAGCCCCAGCATTTT
TRBD1 | - | TRBJ2-2 | TRBV7-3 | CASNPTGENPGELFF | TGTGCCAGCAACCCAACAGGGGAGAATCCCGGGGAGCTGTTTTTT
- | - | TRBJ2-5 | TRBV20-1 | CSAPLAGETQYF | TGCAGTGCTCCTTTAGCAGGGGAGACCCAGTACTTC
- | many | TRBJ1-4 | TRBV3-1 | CASSPRGDNEKLFF | TGTGCCAGCAGCCCTAGGGGAGATAATGAAAAACTGTTTTTT
- | - | TRBJ2-7 | TRBV27 | CASSLSGIDYEQYF | TGTGCCAGCAGTTTATCAGGGATAGACTACGAGCAGTACTTC
- | many | TRBJ2-1 | TRBV20-1 | CSARAGGNYNEQFF | TGCAGTGCTAGGGCCGGGGGCAACTACAATGAGCAGTTCTTC
TRBD1 | many | TRBJ2-7 | TRBV12-3/TRBV12-4 | CASREQGPSYEQYF | TGTGCCAGCAGGGAACAGGGGCCATCCTACGAGCAGTACTTC
- | few | TRBJ1-5 | TRBV15 | CATRTRAGSNQPQHF | TGTGCCACCAGGACCAGGGCAGGCAGCAATCAGCCCCAGCATTTT
- | - | TRBJ1-2 | TRBV28 | CASIEGYGYTF | TGTGCCAGCATAGAAGGCTATGGCTACACCTTC
- | many | TRBJ2-7 | TRBV15 | CATNNPPGNLYF | TGTGCCACCAACAACCCCCCGGGAAACCTTTACTTC
- | - | TRBJ1-1 | TRBV20-1 | CSARGKAEAFF | TGCAGTGCTAGAGGGAAAGCTGAAGCTTTCTTT
TRBD1 | many | TRBJ2-1 | TRBV6-2/TRBV6-3 | CASSYRTGYSYNEQFF | TGTGCCAGCAGTTATCGGACAGGATACTCCTACAATGAGCAGTTCTTC
TRBD2 | - | TRBJ2-5 | TRBV15 | CATSSPGRGLTQQTQYF | TGTGCCACCAGCAGCCCCGGGAGGGGTTTGACGCAACAGACCCAGTACTTC
- | - | TRBJ1-2 | TRBV2 | CASSEGRTLYGYTF | TGTGCCAGCAGTGAAGGGCGGACCCTCTATGGCTACACCTTC
TRBD2 | few | TRBJ2-7 | TRBV27 | CASSFRSRGVTPREQYF | TGTGCCAGCAGTTTTCGGTCTCGGGGGGTGACCCCTAGGGAGCAGTACTTC
TRBD2 | many | TRBJ2-3 | TRBV12-3/TRBV12-4 | CASSYSGRARDTQYF | TGTGCCAGCAGTTACAGCGGGAGGGCTCGTGATACGCAGTATTTT
TRBD1 | few | TRBJ2-5 | TRBV6-1 | CASSGTTGPETQYF | TGTGCCAGCAGTGGGACGACAGGGCCGGAGACCCAGTACTTC
TRBD1 | many | TRBJ2-5 | TRBV10-3 | CAISQGVGETQYF | TGTGCCATCAGCCAGGGGGTTGGAGAGACCCAGTACTTC
TRBD2 | few | TRBJ2-7 | TRBV27 | CASRPTSSGRFYEQYF | TGTGCCAGCAGACCCACTTCTAGCGGGAGGTTTTACGAGCAGTACTTC
TRBD1 | - | TRBJ1-1 | TRBV29-1 | CSAGQGGGTEAFF | TGCAGCGCGGGACAGGGGGGTGGCACTGAAGCTTTCTTT
TRBD2 | few | TRBJ2-3 | TRBV20-1 | CSARDLASGKADTQYF | TGCAGTGCTAGAGATTTGGCTAGCGGGAAGGCAGATACGCAGTATTTT
- | many | TRBJ2-7 | TRBV12-3/TRBV12-4 | CASSLGPYYEQYF | TGTGCCAGCAGTTTGGGGCCTTACTACGAGCAGTACTTC
TRBD2 | - | TRBJ2-7 | TRBV15 | CATSRNPLAGASYEQYF | TGTGCCACCAGCAGGAACCCACTAGCGGGAGCGTCCTACGAGCAGTACTTC
TRBD2 | - | TRBJ2-4 | TRBV6-1 | CASRENSGRRENIQYF | TGTGCCAGCAGGGAGAATAGCGGGAGACGCGAAAACATTCAGTACTTC
- | - | TRBJ2-1 | TRBV4-3 | CASSQDRAADYNEQFF | TGCGCCAGCAGCCAAGATAGGGCAGCTGACTACAATGAGCAGTTCTTC
TRBD1 | few | TRBJ1-2 | TRBV2 | CASRGTGETLGYGYTF | TGTGCCAGCAGGGGGACAGGAGAGACCCTAGGCTATGGCTACACCTTC
- | - | TRBJ2-3 | TRBV7-3 | CASSTGPAADTQYF | TGTGCCAGCAGCACCGGACCCGCGGCAGATACGCAGTATTTT
- | - | TRBJ1-5 | TRBV6-5 | CASSYSGSTDQPQHF | TGTGCCAGCAGTTACTCGGGGTCAACAGATCAGCCCCAGCATTTT
- | - | TRBJ2-6 | TRBV29-1 | CSVVVSGDGANVLTF | TGCAGCGTTGTCGTTTCCGGGGACGGGGCCAACGTCCTGACTTTC